Below, one TCR beta chain is given with its context. The target of this receptor is not known. No much larger clonotype is one base removed from it; base qualities were not supplied. This sample stems from a study of blood T cell repertoires in COVID-19 (TCRdb year 2020). As for the study more broadly: Collaborator samples came from the United States, Italy and Spain and covered acute and convalescent phases of COVID-19. The dataset comprised deeply sampled blood TCRbeta repertoires from subjects exposed to, actively infected with, or recovered from COVID-19. Where available, HLA class I and class II types were obtained from metadata supplied by the sample provider rather than from assay-based typing. Samples were obtained from the ongoing ImmuneRACE study (first 160 participants) and from some 1,200 subjects provided by 6 global collaborators. The repertoires were released in a freely available public database intended as a resource for research on the immune response to SARS-CoV-2. The material from the prospective study consisted of cDNA or gDNA derived from T cells, B-cell-depleted T cells, or PBMCs. Sample metadata almost always included a de-identified subject ID, COVID-19 status, age in years and sex.

TCRbeta CDR3 regions were amplified from genomic DNA using the immunoSEQ Assay, a bias-controlled multiplex PCR. Per the authors' processing: The number of nucleated cells in each sample was estimated by amplification of reference gene primers within the assay. Sequence reads were collapsed and filtered to measure the absolute abundance of every unique TCRbeta CDR3 rearrangement. Productive Simpson clonality was computed per sample as the square root of Simpson's diversity index over productive rearrangements. TCRdb provides this immuneACCESS table in a form limited to in-frame rearrangements. Some clones are lacking; in checked studies, under half of them reflect an unresolved V gene, and why the rest are absent is not known. V, J and clone size are taken as reported in that table, and D and trimming were inferred from the DNA itself. This sample is represented by about 130,000 clones; about 72% of them were singletons. 9.5% to 13% of the sample lies in the top ten.

The germline V gene sets CDR1 to MDHEN and CDR2 to SYDVKM. CDR3 length: 15 amino acids, cysteine to phenylalanine. Only the CDR3 portion is preserved as DNA: 45 bases, with reading frame beginning at the first base. Trimming costs V 7 bases and J 4 bases, and their ends lie 17 bases apart. General findings and caveats noted by the study authors: Clinical and demographic metadata were provided uncurated, with the amount varying by source and participant.

Samples from volunteer blood donors who had recovered from COVID-19 were contributed by a second Seattle source. Each collaborating institution followed its own protocols to collect whole blood in K2EDTA tubes. For TCRbeta analysis, collaborators shipped samples in one of three forms: frozen whole blood, isolated PBMCs, or DNA extracted from either of those sample types. The rearranged segments are TRBV28 and TRBJ1-3; there is no confident call for the D gene. This receptor was taken from a man between 60 and 75 years old who had recovered from COVID-19. Sequences were obtained from peripheral blood. The nucleotide sequence is given as TGTGCCAGCAACTCCCCGGGGAGCGGAGGAAACACCATATATTTT. Translated, it reads CASNSPGSGGNTIYF.